This T cell receptor beta chain came from a study of CD4+ T cells in melanoma. Regarding the study as a whole: CD8+ T cell, macrophage and B cell function reportedly correlated with neoantigen-specific CD4+ T cells. In melanoma, neoantigen-specific CD4+ T cells reportedly differed in differentiation state.

Comments on this clone: Its cognate antigen is unknown.

Repertoires were generated with immunoSEQ multiplex PCR, while TCRdb's copy carries only in-frame clones and drops some. The table lists 8,500 to 10,000 clones, around two thirds of them singletons. The CDR3 length is 14 residues. V dropped 11 bases and J dropped 5 bases, with 20 bases sitting between them. Per germline, CDR1 SGHVS and CDR2 FQNEAQ. J is TRBJ2-3 and V is TRBV7-8; a possible D gene is TRBD2 (6 bases). This TCR was sampled from a human donor with melanoma. The material sequenced was tumor tissue. CDR3 residues: CASNSPDGRDTQYF. For the CDR3, the DNA is TGTGCCTCCAACTCCCCGGACGGGAGAGATACGCAGTATTTT. Together with reference TRBV7-8 and TRBJ2-3, the CDR3 gives the full variable domain: GAGVSQSPRYKVAKRGQDVALRCDPISGHVSLFWYQQALGQGPEFLTYFQNEAQLDKSGLPSDRFFAERPEGSVSTLKIQRTQQEDSAVYLCASNSPDGRDTQYFGPGTRLTVL.